The clone carrying this T cell receptor (beta chain) was observed many times. Its antigen remains unidentified. The sample originates from a study of T-cell reconstitution after alpha-beta-depleted transplantation in children. Unique molecular identifiers were used in preparing the TCRbeta library. One entry per CDR3 protein results from TCRdb running MiXCR on the PCR reads. The repertoire has nearly 350,000 distinct CDR3 sequences, about a sixth of them found once; the top ten carry around 41%. V gave up 4 bases and J gave up 2 bases; unmatched junction bases: 9. The length of the CDR3 is 17 residues. Germline V gives CDR1 MGHRA, CDR2 YSYEKL. Study-wide results and limits: Expanded clones from the graft, numbering several hundred, reportedly supplied alpha-beta T cells about two months after transplant.

The receptor comes from a male patient aged 2-15 years who had a stem cell transplant for acute lymphoblastic leukemia, so the T cells may come from the graft donor. V is TRBV4-1 and J is TRBJ2-2; 8 bases fit TRBD2. The sequencing here drew on PBMCs, mostly from graft donor cells, taken 360 days after TCRalphabeta/CD19-depleted stem cell transplant. The CDR3 DNA reads as TGCGCCAGCAGCCGTCTAGCGGGCCCTTTCAACACCGGGGAGCTGTTTTTT. Its translation is CASSRLAGPFNTGELFF.